This T cell receptor (beta chain) was sequenced for a study of blood T cell repertoires in COVID-19 (dated by TCRdb to 2020 to 2022). About the investigation overall: The collaborator samples originated in the United States, Italy and Spain and spanned the acute and convalescent phases of COVID-19. Samples came from the ongoing ImmuneRACE study (first 160 participants) plus 1,254 subjects from 6 global collaborators. Nearly every sample came with metadata listing a de-identified subject ID, COVID-19 status, age in years and sex. Where available, HLA class I and class II types were obtained from metadata supplied by the sample provider rather than from assay-based typing. The material from the prospective study consisted of cDNA or gDNA derived from T cells, B-cell-depleted T cells, or PBMCs. The repertoires were released in a freely available public database intended as a resource for research on the immune response to SARS-CoV-2. The dataset comprised deeply sampled blood TCRbeta repertoires from subjects exposed to, actively infected with, or recovered from COVID-19.

TCRbeta CDR3 regions were amplified from genomic DNA using the immunoSEQ Assay, a bias-controlled multiplex PCR. As for how the authors treated the data: Within the assay, amplification of reference gene primers was used to estimate how many nucleated cells each sample contained. Sequence reads were collapsed and filtered to measure the absolute abundance of every unique TCRbeta CDR3 rearrangement. For each sample, productive Simpson clonality was calculated as the square root of Simpson's diversity index over productive rearrangements. TCRdb re-hosts the immuneACCESS table, in-frame sequences only. Its copies lack some clones; in the studies checked, an unresolved V gene accounts for under half of them, and the cause for the rest is not known. D and trimming were read from the DNA, whereas the V and J calls and clone size are those reported in that table. The sample data list about 220,000 clones, and approximately 84% of these were observed just once. The ten largest clones capture approximately 15% of the sample.

With regard to this clone: Its antigen is not yet known. Nothing much larger sits one base from this clone, and base qualities are not available.

As encoded in the germline V gene (reference sequence), CDR1 is SGHKS while CDR2 is YYEKEE. The CDR3 starts with the cysteine, ends with the phenylalanine, and has 14 residues. The read is trimmed to its CDR3 DNA, 42 bases read in frame from base 1. From V the trimming removes 4 bases and from J it removes 3 bases, while the gene matches leave 5 bases of the junction unaccounted for. Enrolling through a virtual design, the prospective study's participants ranged in age from roughly 18 to 100 years and lived across 24 United States geographic areas. In the prospective study, participants were assigned to cohorts based on the clinical history participants reported in a screening survey and a study questionnaire. ImmuneRACE Cohort 3 recovered participants were defined by two consecutive negative NP/OP PCR tests, healthcare professional clearance, or symptom resolution. In the prospective study, mobile phlebotomists collected whole blood, serum and a nasopharyngeal or oropharyngeal swab from each participant. Participants in the prospective study had the option to provide additional blood draws and questionnaires over an approximately 2-month period. Before DNA extraction, blood samples from the prospective study were shipped at room temperature or frozen.

Study-wide findings and limitations: Clinical and demographic metadata were provided uncurated, with the amount varying by source and participant.

The rearranged chain carries TRBV5-5 and TRBJ2-5, and TRBD1 aligns with 8 junction nucleotides. This receptor was obtained from a man in his forties who had recovered from COVID-19. Sequencing used PBMCs or T cells enriched from blood (not recorded which). The nucleotides read TGTGCCAGCAGCCGACAGGGGTTTGAAGAGACCCAGTACTTC. The encoded protein is CASSRQGFEETQYF. The CDR3, completed at both ends by the reference TRBV5-5 and TRBJ2-5 genes, gives the full variable domain DAGVTQSPTHLIKTRGQQVTLRCSPISGHKSVSWYQQVLGQGPQFIFQYYEKEERGRGNFPDRFSARQFPNYSSELNVNALLLGDSALYLCASSRQGFEETQYFGPGTRLLVL.